The 16 T cell receptor beta chains given below trace back to one sample, sequenced in a study of T cell changes during pregnancy in multiple sclerosis. Assay used: immunoSEQ multiplex PCR; TCRdb lists only in-frame clones, some missing. The profile covers about 36,000 clones, with 91% appearing a single time and approximately 0.44% taken by the ten largest. The specimen comprised CD4+ T cells from peripheral blood mononuclear cells, sampled in the second trimester of pregnancy. The receptor set was obtained from a female donor in good health, enrolled as a control in a pregnancy study.

The chain joins TRBV19 to TRBJ1-1; 8 nucleotides agree with TRBD1. The V gene's germline CDR1 is LNHDA and CDR2 SQIVND (reference sequence). V lost 5 bases to trimming and J lost 3 bases; unmatched junction nucleotides: 5. This CDR3 has 14 residues. This chain's CDR3 is CASSDQGADTEAFF. In nucleotides, the CDR3 is TGTGCCAGTAGTGACCAGGGGGCTGACACTGAAGCTTTCTTT.

The chain is built from TRBV5-4 and TRBJ2-2; TRBD1 matches 7 bases. This CDR3 has 17 amino acids. CDR1 and CDR2 (germline): SGHNT, YYREEE (reference sequence). V was pared by 4 bases and J by 3 bases, with 12 bases of the junction left unmatched. Written as DNA, the CDR3 is TGTGCCAGCAGCCCCTCAGAAGGGACAGCGTACACCGGGGAGCTGTTTTTT. It is translated as CASSPSEGTAYTGELFF.

The chain combines TRBV2 with TRBJ1-1; possibly TRBD1 for D (5 bases). Looked up from germline, CDR1 is SNHLY and CDR2 is FYNNEI. This CDR3 has 12 residues. The germline V and J ends were trimmed by 2 bases and 8 bases, with 9 bases remaining between them. CDR3 DNA sequence: TGTGCCAGCAGTGAATCTGGGGCAGAAGCTTTCTTT. This gives the protein CASSESGAEAFF. The entire variable domain, with the rest obtained from reference TRBV2 and TRBJ1-1, is as follows: EPEVTQTPSHQVTQMGQEVILRCVPISNHLYFYWYRQILGQKVEFLVSFYNNEISEKSEIFDDQFSVERPDGSNFTLKIRSTKLEDSAMYFCASSESGAEAFFGQGTRLTVV.

The rearrangement links TRBV12-5 to TRBJ2-2, with D possibly matching TRBD1 (5 bases). The CDR3 is 18 amino acids. Germline V CDR1 and CDR2: LGHNT, FRNRAP. V lost 6 bases to trimming and J lost 4 bases, with 24 bases between them. The CDR3 is CASGYTTPGQGGTGELFF. The DNA for the CDR3 is TGTGCTAGTGGCTATACTACCCCTGGGCAGGGCGGCACCGGGGAGCTGTTTTTT.

The V gene is TRBV7-8, the J gene TRBJ2-3; TRBD2 is a possible D gene (7 bases). The length of the CDR3 is 13 residues. V gave up 8 bases and J gave up 6 bases, with 15 bases separating them. Germline V gene data show CDR1 as SGHVS and CDR2 as FQNEAQ. The DNA for the CDR3 is TGTGCCAGCGCCGGGGGGCTCGGGGATACGCAGTATTTT. Translating gives CASAGGLGDTQYF.

The CDR3 reads CASRSTGSGNTIYF. The CDR3 bases are TGTGCCAGCAGATCGACAGGGAGTGGAAACACCATATATTTT. This chain links TRBV25-1 with TRBJ1-3, with 7 bases that match TRBD1. Per germline, CDR1 MGHDK and CDR2 SYGVNS. The CDR3 loop spans 14 amino acids. Trimming removed 6 bases from V and 3 bases from J; junction bases left unmatched: 5.

The V gene is TRBV9, the J gene TRBJ2-5, with 12 bases identical to TRBD2. V trimming: 4 bases; J trimming: 3 bases; junction bases outside the gene matches: 7. Germline V gene sequence: CDR1 SGDLS, CDR2 YYNGEE. There are 16 residues in the CDR3. CDR3 loop: CASSLTSGRTKETQYF. CDR3 nucleotides: TGTGCCAGCAGCCTAACTAGCGGGAGGACGAAAGAGACCCAGTACTTC.

The chain carries TRBV5-1 and TRBJ1-2, with TRBD1 as a possible D gene (5 bases). Trimming removed 4 bases from V and 6 bases from J, with 13 bases in between. The CDR3 extends over 13 amino acids. Germline V gene sequence: CDR1 SGHRS, CDR2 YFSETQ. The CDR3 here is CASSVQGGDGYTF. The DNA of the CDR3 is TGCGCCAGCAGCGTGCAGGGAGGGGATGGCTACACCTTC.

This chain uses TRBV7-6 with TRBJ1-3; no reliable D call. The V gene lost 0 bases and the J gene lost 0 bases, with 9 bases spanning the gap. The CDR3 is 16 amino acids. The germline CDR1 and CDR2 sequences are SGHVS and FNYEAQ. The CDR3 region is CASSLAVISSGNTIYF. The CDR3 nucleotides are TGTGCCAGCAGCTTAGCGGTCATTAGCTCTGGAAACACCATATATTTT.

The V call is TRBV9, the J call TRBJ2-3, with D possibly TRBD1 on 6 matching bases. The CDR3 has 12 residues. The germline CDR1 and CDR2 sequences are SGDLS and YYNGEE. Trimming took 0 bases from V and 8 from J, leaving 7 bases between them. Here the CDR3 reads CASSVEGGTQYF. In DNA form, the CDR3 reads TGTGCCAGCAGCGTAGAAGGGGGTACGCAGTATTTT.

The chain is built from TRBV27 and TRBJ2-5; no firm D call. Per germline, CDR1 MNHEY and CDR2 SMNVEV (reference sequence). The CDR3 has 13 amino acids. The ends were cut back, 2 bases at V and 5 bases at J, with 9 bases in the middle. The CDR3 sequence: CASSLIPVETQYF. The DNA for the CDR3 is TGTGCCAGCAGTTTAATCCCGGTGGAGACCCAGTACTTC.

V usage is TRBV9 and J usage is TRBJ2-5; D possibly corresponds to TRBD2 (5 bases). Germline CDR1 reads SGDLS; CDR2 reads YYNGEE. V lost 0 bases to trimming and J lost 4 bases, with 16 bases between them. This CDR3 is built from 16 residues. CDR3 sequence: CASSVDVGVGPETQYF. The CDR3 coding sequence is TGTGCCAGCAGCGTAGACGTGGGAGTAGGTCCAGAGACCCAGTACTTC.

The chain employs TRBV6-1 and TRBJ2-7; 10 bases map to TRBD2. The germline V gene has CDR1 MNHNS and CDR2 SASEGT. This CDR3 comprises 15 residues. Trimming at V came to 2 bases and at J to 3 bases, leaving 4 bases not matched to a gene. This CDR3 reads CASSERASGSYEQYF. CDR3 sequence (DNA): TGTGCCAGCAGTGAACGGGCTAGCGGGAGCTACGAGCAGTACTTC.

The chain joins TRBV6-1 to TRBJ2-7; 11 nucleotides agree with TRBD2. Unmatched junction bases numbered 4, after V lost 6 bases and J lost 3 bases. Germline V gives CDR1 MNHNS, CDR2 SASEGT. The CDR3 runs 14 residues. CDR3 bases: TGTGCCAGCAGCTTCGGGACTAGCGGCTACGAGCAGTACTTC. This codes for CASSFGTSGYEQYF.

This clone was counted a single time. V gene TRBV7-9 combines with J gene TRBJ1-1, with 9 bases that match TRBD1. This CDR3 region has 16 residues. Germline V lookup: CDR1 SEHNR, CDR2 FQNEAQ (reference sequence). J was trimmed by 1 base and V by 1 base; bases with no gene match: 4. The CDR3 region is CASSLGTGAPNTEAFF. The CDR3 bases are TGTGCCAGCAGCTTAGGGACAGGGGCCCCGAACACTGAAGCTTTCTTT.

This chain connects TRBV2 to TRBJ2-3; TRBD2 is a possible D gene (6 bases). Germline CDR1 reads SNHLY; CDR2 reads FYNNEI. CDR3 length: 14 residues. Trimming took 5 bases from V and 8 from J, leaving 17 bases between them. CDR3 DNA: TGTGCCAGCAGTAAGCGGGCCCTCCATGGTACGCAGTATTTT. This translates into CASSKRALHGTQYF.